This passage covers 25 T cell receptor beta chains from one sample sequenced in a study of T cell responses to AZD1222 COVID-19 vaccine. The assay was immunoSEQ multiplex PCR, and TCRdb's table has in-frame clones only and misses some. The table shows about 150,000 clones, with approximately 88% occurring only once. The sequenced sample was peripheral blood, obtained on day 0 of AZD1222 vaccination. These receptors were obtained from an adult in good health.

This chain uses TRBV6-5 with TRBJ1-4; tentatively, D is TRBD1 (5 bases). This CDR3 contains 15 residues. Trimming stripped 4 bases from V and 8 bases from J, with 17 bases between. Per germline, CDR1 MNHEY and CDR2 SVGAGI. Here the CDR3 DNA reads TGTGCCAGCAGTTGGTCGGGGGGAGGAAACGAAAAACTGTTTTTT. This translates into CASSWSGGGNEKLFF.

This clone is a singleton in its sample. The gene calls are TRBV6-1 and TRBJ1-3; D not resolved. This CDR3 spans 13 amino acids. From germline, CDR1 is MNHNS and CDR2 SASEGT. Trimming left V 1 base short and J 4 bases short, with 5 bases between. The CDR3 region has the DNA TGTGCCAGCAGTGAAGTACGGGGAAACACCATATATTTT. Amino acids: CASSEVRGNTIYF.

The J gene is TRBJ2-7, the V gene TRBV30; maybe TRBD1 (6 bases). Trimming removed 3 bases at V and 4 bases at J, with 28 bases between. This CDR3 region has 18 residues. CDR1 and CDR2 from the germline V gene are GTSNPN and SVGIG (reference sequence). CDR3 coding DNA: TGTGCCTGGAGAGAGAGACTTAGCCCACAGGGTGGGCCTTACGAGCAGTACTTC. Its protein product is CAWRERLSPQGGPYEQYF.

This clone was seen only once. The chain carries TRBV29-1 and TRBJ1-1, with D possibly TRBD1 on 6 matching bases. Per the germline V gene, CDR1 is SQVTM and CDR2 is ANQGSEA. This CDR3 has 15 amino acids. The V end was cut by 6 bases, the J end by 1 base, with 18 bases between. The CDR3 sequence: CSVQGIARANTEAFF. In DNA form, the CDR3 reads TGCAGCGTCCAGGGGATTGCGAGAGCGAACACTGAAGCTTTCTTT.

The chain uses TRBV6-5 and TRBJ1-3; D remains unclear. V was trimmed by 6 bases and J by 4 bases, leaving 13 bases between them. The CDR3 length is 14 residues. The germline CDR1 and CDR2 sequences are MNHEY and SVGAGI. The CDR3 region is CASRPNQIGNTIYF. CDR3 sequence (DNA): TGTGCCAGCAGGCCGAATCAGATCGGAAACACCATATATTTT.

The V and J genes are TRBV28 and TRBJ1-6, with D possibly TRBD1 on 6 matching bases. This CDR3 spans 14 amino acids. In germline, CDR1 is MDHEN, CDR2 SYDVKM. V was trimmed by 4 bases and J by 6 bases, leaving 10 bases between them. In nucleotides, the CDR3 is TGTGCCAGCAGTTCCACAGGGAGTAATTCACCCCTCCACTTT. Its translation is CASSSTGSNSPLHF.

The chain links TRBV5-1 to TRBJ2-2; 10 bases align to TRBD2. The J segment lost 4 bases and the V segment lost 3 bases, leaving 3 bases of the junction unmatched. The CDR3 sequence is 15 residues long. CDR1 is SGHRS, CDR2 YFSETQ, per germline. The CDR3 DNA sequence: TGCGCCAGCAGCTCGCTAGCGGGAGCCACCGGGGAGCTGTTTTTT. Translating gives CASSSLAGATGELFF.

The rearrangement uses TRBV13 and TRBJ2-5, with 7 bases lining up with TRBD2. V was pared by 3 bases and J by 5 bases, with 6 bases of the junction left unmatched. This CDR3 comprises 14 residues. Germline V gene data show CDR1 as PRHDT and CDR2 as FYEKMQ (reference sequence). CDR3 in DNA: TGTGCCAGCAGCTTTAATGGACTAGGGGAGACCCAGTACTTC. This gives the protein CASSFNGLGETQYF.

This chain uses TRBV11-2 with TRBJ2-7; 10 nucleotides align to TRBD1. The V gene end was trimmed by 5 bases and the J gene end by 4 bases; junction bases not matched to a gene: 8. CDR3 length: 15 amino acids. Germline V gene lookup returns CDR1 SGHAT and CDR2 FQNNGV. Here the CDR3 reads CASSRTGTGAYEQYF. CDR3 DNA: TGTGCCAGCAGCCGCACCGGGACAGGGGCATACGAGCAGTACTTC.

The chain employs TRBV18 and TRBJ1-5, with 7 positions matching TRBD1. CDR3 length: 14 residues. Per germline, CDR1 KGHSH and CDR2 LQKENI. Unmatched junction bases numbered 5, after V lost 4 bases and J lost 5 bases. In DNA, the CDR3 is TGTGCCAGCTCACGGGACAGCCGGGATCAGCCCCAGCATTTT. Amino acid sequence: CASSRDSRDQPQHF.

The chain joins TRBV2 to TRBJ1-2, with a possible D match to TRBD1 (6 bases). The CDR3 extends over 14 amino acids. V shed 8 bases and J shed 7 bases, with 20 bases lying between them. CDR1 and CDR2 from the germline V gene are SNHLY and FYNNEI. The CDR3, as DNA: TGTGCCAGCCCCTTAGAAGACAGGTTCGGTGGCTACACCTTC. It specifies CASPLEDRFGGYTF.

This CDR3 is CASSKRGRDRNPYGTGELFF. The CDR3 coding sequence is TGTGCCAGCAGCAAAAGGGGGAGGGACAGGAACCCCTATGGAACCGGGGAGCTGTTTTTT. The chain recombines TRBV9 with TRBJ2-2; tentatively, D is TRBD1 (8 bases). The CDR3 loop spans 20 amino acids. Looked up from germline, CDR1 is SGDLS and CDR2 is YYNGEE. Trimming cost V 4 bases and J 5 bases, with 30 bases left between them.

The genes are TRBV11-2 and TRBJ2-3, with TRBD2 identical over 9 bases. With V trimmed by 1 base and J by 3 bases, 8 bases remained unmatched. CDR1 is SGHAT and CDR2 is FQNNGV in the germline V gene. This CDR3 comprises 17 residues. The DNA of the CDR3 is TGTGCCAGCAGCTTAGTTGCGGGGGGGACGGTGACAGATACGCAGTATTTT. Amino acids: CASSLVAGGTVTDTQYF.

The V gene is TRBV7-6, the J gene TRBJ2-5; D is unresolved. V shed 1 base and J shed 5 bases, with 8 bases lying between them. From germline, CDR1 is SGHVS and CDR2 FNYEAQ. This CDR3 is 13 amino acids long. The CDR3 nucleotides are TGTGCCAGCAGCTTAGGGACGATGGAGACCCAGTACTTC. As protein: CASSLGTMETQYF.

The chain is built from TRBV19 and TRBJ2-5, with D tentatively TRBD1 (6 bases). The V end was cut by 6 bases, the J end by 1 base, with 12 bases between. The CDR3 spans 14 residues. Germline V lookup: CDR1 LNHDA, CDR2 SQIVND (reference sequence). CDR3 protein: CASSSQGGQETQYF. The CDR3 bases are TGTGCCAGTAGCTCACAGGGTGGCCAAGAGACCCAGTACTTC. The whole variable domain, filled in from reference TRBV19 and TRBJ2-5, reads DGGITQSPKYLFRKEGQNVTLSCEQNLNHDAMYWYRQDPGQGLRLIYYSQIVNDFQKGDIAEGYSVSREKKESFPLTVTSAQKNPTAFYLCASSSQGGQETQYFGPGTRLLVL.

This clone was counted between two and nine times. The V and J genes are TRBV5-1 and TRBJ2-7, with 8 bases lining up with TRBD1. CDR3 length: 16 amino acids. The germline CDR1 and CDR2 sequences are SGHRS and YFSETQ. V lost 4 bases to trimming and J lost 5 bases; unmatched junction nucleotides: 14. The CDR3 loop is CASSNRGQGVGNEQYF. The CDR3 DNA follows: TGCGCCAGCAGCAACCGAGGACAGGGTGTGGGAAACGAGCAGTACTTC.

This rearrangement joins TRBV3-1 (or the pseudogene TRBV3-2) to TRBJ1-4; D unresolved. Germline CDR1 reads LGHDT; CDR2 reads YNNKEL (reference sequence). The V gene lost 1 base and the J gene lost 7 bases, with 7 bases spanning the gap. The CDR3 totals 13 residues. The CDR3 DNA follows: TGTGCCAGCAGCCAAGGAGAAGGTGAAAAACTGTTTTTT. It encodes CASSQGEGEKLFF.

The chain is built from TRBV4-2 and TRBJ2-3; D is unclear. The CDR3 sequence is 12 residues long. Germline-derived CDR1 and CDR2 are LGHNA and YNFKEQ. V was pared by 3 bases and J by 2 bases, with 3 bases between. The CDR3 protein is CASSQATDTQYF. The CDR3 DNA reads TGTGCCAGCAGCCAGGCCACAGATACGCAGTATTTT.

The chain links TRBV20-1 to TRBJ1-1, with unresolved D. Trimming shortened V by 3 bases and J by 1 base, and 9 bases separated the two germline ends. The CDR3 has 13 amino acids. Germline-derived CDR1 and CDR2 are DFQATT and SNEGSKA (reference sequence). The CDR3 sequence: CSASNTENTEAFF. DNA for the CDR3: TGCAGTGCTAGTAACACAGAGAACACTGAAGCTTTCTTT.

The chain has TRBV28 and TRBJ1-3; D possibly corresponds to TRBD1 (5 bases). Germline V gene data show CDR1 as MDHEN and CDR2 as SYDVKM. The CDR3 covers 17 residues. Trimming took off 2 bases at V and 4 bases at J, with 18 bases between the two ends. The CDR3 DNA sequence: TGTGCCAGCAGTTTAATTACGGGGCTTGGCGGAGGAAACACCATATATTTT. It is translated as CASSLITGLGGGNTIYF.

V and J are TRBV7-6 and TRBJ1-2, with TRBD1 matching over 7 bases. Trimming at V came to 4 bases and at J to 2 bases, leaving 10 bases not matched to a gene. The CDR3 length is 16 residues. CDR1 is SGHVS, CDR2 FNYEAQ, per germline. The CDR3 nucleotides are TGTGCCAGCAGCTCCCGATTTGACAGGGAAAACTATGGCTACACCTTC. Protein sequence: CASSSRFDRENYGYTF. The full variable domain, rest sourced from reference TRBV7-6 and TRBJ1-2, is GAGVSQSPRYKVTKRGQDVALRCDPISGHVSLYWYRQALGQGPEFLTYFNYEAQQDKSGLPNDRFSAERPEGSISTLTIQRTEQRDSAMYRCASSSRFDRENYGYTFGSGTRLTVV.

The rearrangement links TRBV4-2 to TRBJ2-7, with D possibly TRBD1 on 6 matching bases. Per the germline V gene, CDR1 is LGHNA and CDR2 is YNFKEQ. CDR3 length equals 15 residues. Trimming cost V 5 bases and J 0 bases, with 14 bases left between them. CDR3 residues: CASSYLADSSYEQYF. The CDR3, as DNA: TGTGCCAGCAGCTACCTCGCGGACAGCTCCTACGAGCAGTACTTC.

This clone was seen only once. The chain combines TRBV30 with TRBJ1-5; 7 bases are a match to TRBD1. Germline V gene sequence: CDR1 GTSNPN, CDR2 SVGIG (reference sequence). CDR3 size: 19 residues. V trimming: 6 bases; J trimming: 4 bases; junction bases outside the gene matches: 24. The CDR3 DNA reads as TGTGCCTGCACCGACCCCCCCCGAACAGGGGCGTCTTGGAATCAGCCCCAGCATTTT. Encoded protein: CACTDPPRTGASWNQPQHF.

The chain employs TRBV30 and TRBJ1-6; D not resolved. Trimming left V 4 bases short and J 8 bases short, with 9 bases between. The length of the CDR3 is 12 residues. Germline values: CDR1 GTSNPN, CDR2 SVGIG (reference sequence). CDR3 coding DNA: TGTGCCTGGACCCTCCCGCATTCACCCCTCCACTTT. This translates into CAWTLPHSPLHF.

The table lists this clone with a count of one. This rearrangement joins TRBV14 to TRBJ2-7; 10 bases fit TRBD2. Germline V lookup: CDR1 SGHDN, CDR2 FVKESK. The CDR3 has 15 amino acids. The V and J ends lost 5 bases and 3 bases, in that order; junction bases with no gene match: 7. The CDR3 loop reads CASSYLAGGLYEQYF. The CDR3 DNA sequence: TGTGCCAGCAGCTATTTAGCGGGGGGCCTCTACGAGCAGTACTTC.